A selection of T cell receptor beta chains follows, all from one sample in a study of T cells in localized non-small cell lung cancer. Clones were read by immunoSEQ multiplex PCR, and TCRdb kept only the in-frame ones, dropping some. The sample has about 33,000 clones, roughly 87% seen once. This specimen was peripheral blood mononuclear cells, taken before any cancer treatment. The receptors were sampled from a man between 40 and 69 years old with stage III lung adenocarcinoma. CDR3s include the opening cysteine and the closing phenylalanine or tryptophan. The D gene is left open where the match is weak. Not every row has a clone size; where given, it reads once, few, many or a size class.

abundance	j_gene	len	v_gene	d_gene	CDR3nt	CDR3aa
-	TRBJ2-7	14	TRBV6-1	-	TGTGCCAGCAGAAACCAAAAACATAACTACGAGCAGTACTTC	CASRNQKHNYEQYF
-	TRBJ2-1	15	TRBV6-6	TRBD2	TGTGCCAGCAGTTACAAGACTAGCGGTTACAATGAGCAGTTCTTC	CASSYKTSGYNEQFF
-	TRBJ2-4	16	TRBV11-2	-	TGTGCCAGCAGCTTCGGACAGACGTTAGCCAAAAACATTCAGTACTTC	CASSFGQTLAKNIQYF
-	TRBJ1-1	11	TRBV10-2	-	TGCGCCAGCAGGGCGGAGACTGAAGCTTTCTTT	CASRAETEAFF
once	TRBJ2-3	16	TRBV19	-	TGTGCCAGTAGTATCAATTATAGGCTAGGGAAGGATACGCAGTATTTT	CASSINYRLGKDTQYF
-	TRBJ1-3	15	TRBV7-3	TRBD1	TGTGCCAGCAGCAGTAACAGGGGGCCTGGAAACACCATATATTTT	CASSSNRGPGNTIYF
-	TRBJ2-2	15	TRBV7-9	-	TGTGCCAGCAGCTTACGGGGATTTAACACCGGGGAGCTGTTTTTT	CASSLRGFNTGELFF
-	TRBJ1-1	16	TRBV4-3	-	TGCGCCAGCAGCCAAGGGCAGGGGTTAACCGACACTGAAGCTTTCTTT	CASSQGQGLTDTEAFF
-	TRBJ2-7	14	TRBV5-4	TRBD2	TGTGCCAGCAGCTCTCCGGGGGGGCCCTACGAGCAGTACTTC	CASSSPGGPYEQYF
-	TRBJ1-2	13	TRBV5-4	-	TGTGCCAGCAGCTCAGCCGGCACCTATGGCTACACCTTC	CASSSAGTYGYTF
-	TRBJ2-1	13	TRBV30	TRBD1	TGTGCCTGGAGTGCGGGGACAGGGGTTGAGCAGTTCTTC	CAWSAGTGVEQFF
-	TRBJ1-5	14	TRBV7-2	TRBD1	TGTGCCAGCAGCTCGGGACAGTTAAATCAGCCCCAGCATTTT	CASSSGQLNQPQHF
-	TRBJ1-2	15	TRBV28	TRBD1	TGTGCCAGCAGAACGCCGGGACAGCACAACTATGGCTACACCTTC	CASRTPGQHNYGYTF
-	TRBJ2-7	11	TRBV5-1	TRBD1	TGCGCCAGCAGCAACGGACAGGGAGCATACTTC	CASSNGQGAYF
few	TRBJ1-5	15	TRBV9	-	TGTGCCAGTTCCCCCGGGACCGAGAGCAATCAGCCCCAGCATTTT	CASSPGTESNQPQHF
-	TRBJ1-3	14	TRBV5-4	-	TGTGCCAGCAGCACCCTTGGCTCTGGAAACACCATATATTTT	CASSTLGSGNTIYF
-	TRBJ1-6	15	TRBV6-1	-	TGTGCCAGCAGTGACTTCAGCTCCTATAATTCACCCCTCCACTTT	CASSDFSSYNSPLHF
-	TRBJ2-5	13	TRBV25-1	-	TGTGCCAGCAGTGAACTCAGACAAGAGACCCAGTACTTC	CASSELRQETQYF
few	TRBJ1-2	12	TRBV19	-	TGTGCCAGTAGTATGAGTTACTATGGCTACACCTTC	CASSMSYYGYTF
-	TRBJ1-4	15	TRBV9	-	TGTGCCAGCAGCCCGGTGGGGGGCGGTTATGAAAAACTGTTTTTT	CASSPVGGGYEKLFF
once	TRBJ1-5	14	TRBV27	-	TGTGCCAGCAGTTTAAAGCCCGAGGGGCGGCCCCAGCATTTT	CASSLKPEGRPQHF
-	TRBJ2-4	15	TRBV5-4	-	TGTGCCAGCAGCTTGGATAGTTCAGGGAGCAACATTCAGTACTTC	CASSLDSSGSNIQYF
-	TRBJ1-6	16	TRBV7-3	-	TGTGCCAGCAGCTTATCAGGGCCAGATTATAATTCACCCCTCCACTTT	CASSLSGPDYNSPLHF
-	TRBJ1-6	13	TRBV6-1	TRBD1	TGTGCCAGCGGGGGACAGGGATATTCACCCCTCCACTTT	CASGGQGYSPLHF
once	TRBJ2-3	16	TRBV4-1	TRBD2	TGCGCCAGCAGCCAAGGACAGCGGGGGGTCACAGATACGCAGTATTTT	CASSQGQRGVTDTQYF
-	TRBJ2-7	15	TRBV5-1	TRBD1	TGCGCCAGCAGCCTGGGAGGACAGGGTGGGTACGAGCAGTACTTC	CASSLGGQGGYEQYF
-	TRBJ1-6	14	TRBV6-5	-	TGTGCCAGCAGTTACGGGACTTATAATTCACCCCTCCACTTT	CASSYGTYNSPLHF
-	TRBJ1-1	16	TRBV4-3	-	TGCGCCAGCAGCCCCGGTGAGATTAGGAAAAGCACTGAAGCTTTCTTT	CASSPGEIRKSTEAFF
-	TRBJ1-1	15	TRBV14	-	TGTGCCAGCAGCCCACCCCGAGGGGGAAGGGGTGAAGCTTTCTTT	CASSPPRGGRGEAFF
-	TRBJ1-2	14	TRBV15	-	TGTGCCACCAGCAGAGGAGACAGGAACTATGGCTACACCTTC	CATSRGDRNYGYTF
-	TRBJ1-3	15	TRBV19	-	TGTGCCAGTAGTATTTTGGGACACCCTGGAAACACCATATATTTT	CASSILGHPGNTIYF
-	TRBJ2-3	11	TRBV7-9	-	TGTGCCAGCAGTATCACAGATACGCAGTATTTT	CASSITDTQYF
-	TRBJ2-7	15	TRBV11-2	-	TGTGCCAGCAGCTTAGGAGGGGGGGGTCCCTACGAGCAGTACTTC	CASSLGGGGPYEQYF
-	TRBJ1-1	11	TRBV11-2	-	TGTGCCAGCGCCCGTGGGGGGGTAGCTTTCTTT	CASARGGVAFF
-	TRBJ1-2	16	TRBV9	-	TGTGCCAGCAGCGTAGTTCCGGAGGACAAACCTTATGGCTACACCTTC	CASSVVPEDKPYGYTF
-	TRBJ2-7	17	TRBV4-2	TRBD1	TGTGCCAGCAGCCAAGATACGCTTCGACAGGGTCTCAACGAGCAGTACTTC	CASSQDTLRQGLNEQYF
few	TRBJ2-7	14	TRBV11-2	TRBD1	TGTGCCAGCAGCTTAGAAGGGACAGGCTACGAGCAGTACTTC	CASSLEGTGYEQYF
-	TRBJ1-4	16	TRBV11-2	TRBD1	TGTGCCAGCAGCTCGAATCCAGGGGGCCAGAATGAAAAACTGTTTTTT	CASSSNPGGQNEKLFF
-	TRBJ1-4	14	TRBV9	TRBD1	TGTGCCAGCAGCGTCGACAGGGTTAATGAAAAACTGTTTTTT	CASSVDRVNEKLFF
-	TRBJ1-5	14	TRBV16	-	TGTGCCAGCAGCGGATTGGGAGGGAATCAGCCCCAGCATTTT	CASSGLGGNQPQHF
-	TRBJ2-2	19	TRBV7-9	TRBD1	TGTGCCAGCAGCGCAAACCCCGGGGACAGGGAAATTGTCGCCGGGGAGCTGTTTTTT	CASSANPGDREIVAGELFF
-	TRBJ1-1	14	TRBV11-3	-	TGTGCCAGCAGCTTCTCGGCGGGGGCCACTGAAGCTTTCTTT	CASSFSAGATEAFF
-	TRBJ2-6	16	TRBV15	-	TGTGCCACCAGCAGAGGAGACGCCTCTGGGGCCAACGTCCTGACTTTC	CATSRGDASGANVLTF
-	TRBJ2-6	16	TRBV30	-	TGTGCCTGGACTCCGGGCGGACTCTCTGGGGCCAACGTCCTGACTTTC	CAWTPGGLSGANVLTF
-	TRBJ2-7	14	TRBV5-1	-	TGCGCCAGCAGCTTGGGAGGGGGAACCTACGAGCAGTACTTC	CASSLGGGTYEQYF
-	TRBJ2-3	14	TRBV5-8	TRBD1	TGTGCCAGCAGCTTGGTACAGGGGTCAGATACGCAGTATTTT	CASSLVQGSDTQYF
-	TRBJ1-3	15	TRBV5-1	-	TGCGCCAGCAGCTTGGGGACAAACTCTGGAAACACCATATATTTT	CASSLGTNSGNTIYF
-	TRBJ2-7	14	TRBV5-8	-	TGTGCCAGCAGCTTCTGGACGGACGCCTACGAGCAGTACTTC	CASSFWTDAYEQYF
once	TRBJ2-3	16	TRBV18	-	TGTGCCAGCTCACCACGACAGGCGTCTGGCACAGATACGCAGTATTTT	CASSPRQASGTDTQYF
-	TRBJ2-7	15	TRBV11-2	-	TGTGCCAGCAGCTTAGACCCCTCGAGCTCCTACGAGCAGTACTTC	CASSLDPSSSYEQYF
-	TRBJ1-3	17	TRBV19	-	TGTGCCAGTAGTATACAAGGGACGGACTTTTCTGGAAACACCATATATTTT	CASSIQGTDFSGNTIYF
-	TRBJ1-5	14	TRBV28	-	TGTGCCAGCAGTCTTTCAGGGAGGAGTCAGCCCCAGCATTTT	CASSLSGRSQPQHF
few	TRBJ1-1	16	TRBV21-1	-	TGTGCCAGCAGCCCAGAACAGGGATGGGGGACCACTGAAGCTTTCTTT	CASSPEQGWGTTEAFF
-	TRBJ1-6	17	TRBV5-1	-	TGCGCCAGCAGCTTGGGACTGGGACCGCGGGATAATTCACCCCTCCACTTT	CASSLGLGPRDNSPLHF
-	TRBJ1-5	15	TRBV19	-	TGTGCCAGTAGTATATCTCCGGGAGTCCATCAGCCCCAGCATTTT	CASSISPGVHQPQHF